The 9 T cell receptor beta chains in this list originate from one sample, sequenced in a study of metastatic and nonmetastatic thyroid tumors. Patients were all untreated before their thyroid surgery. Through MiXCR, TCRdb re-clonotyped the PCR reads. The repertoire has about 16,000 clones, around 13% of them found once; the top ten carry more than 15%. Sequences were obtained from tumor tissue. These receptors all stem from a female donor with papillary thyroid cancer or a benign thyroid nodule (not recorded which). Some clones in this sample may be carry-over from other donors' samples.

Of note for this clone: A much more abundant neighbour one base away suggests this may be a read error. The same CDR3 also results from other DNA sequences found in this sample. This sequence joins TRBV19 and TRBJ1-2; D is ambiguous. There are 15 residues in the CDR3. V lost 1 base to trimming and J lost 6 bases, with 15 bases between them. Germline V lookup: CDR1 LNHDA, CDR2 SQIVND (reference sequence). The chain's CDR3 is CASSIVFGQSNGYTF. CDR3 bases: TGTGCCAGTAGTATAGTGTTCGGCCAGAGTAATGGCTACACCTTC.

This clone was seen many times. This chain joins TRBV18 and TRBJ2-1, with no clear D. Trimming removed 3 bases from V and 6 bases from J, with 21 bases in between. The CDR3 runs to 17 residues. Germline V lookup: CDR1 KGHSH, CDR2 LQKENI. Here the CDR3 DNA reads TGTGCCAGCTCACCCTTAACCGCGCCGGCAATCCTCAATGAGCAGTTCTTC. Translated: CASSPLTAPAILNEQFF. The whole variable domain, remainder taken from reference TRBV18 and TRBJ2-1, is NAGVMQNPRHLVRRRGQEARLRCSPMKGHSHVYWYRQLPEEGLKFMVYLQKENIIDESGMPKERFSAEFPKEGPSILRIQQVVRGDSAAYFCASSPLTAPAILNEQFFGPGTRLTVL.

V usage is TRBV12-3 or TRBV12-4 and J usage is TRBJ2-5; 7 nucleotides agree with TRBD1. This CDR3 is built from 18 residues. V shed 8 bases and J 5 bases; nucleotides not matched to a gene: 23. The CDR3 nucleotides read TGTGCCAGCGGCCACAAGTTTACCAGACAGGGTGTGAGGGAGACCCAGTACTTC. Translated: CASGHKFTRQGVRETQYF.

This clone appeared many times. The rearrangement joins TRBV29-1 to TRBJ1-2; D might be TRBD1 (5 bases). The CDR3 spans 12 residues. Between the trimmed V and J ends, which lost 5 bases and 2 bases, there was a span of 9 bases. CDR1 is SQVTM, CDR2 ANQGSEA, per germline. CDR3 DNA sequence: TGCAGCGTTTCGGACAAGAACTATGGCTACACCTTC. This encodes CSVSDKNYGYTF.

This clone occurred many times. The chain has TRBV5-1 and TRBJ2-6; the D gene is possibly TRBD1 (5 bases). V lost 5 bases and J 0 bases, leaving 6 bases between the germline ends. CDR1 and CDR2 (germline): SGHRS, YFSETQ. The CDR3 runs to 14 residues. The CDR3: CASRGLSGANVLTF. The DNA for the CDR3 is TGCGCCAGCAGGGGGCTCTCTGGGGCCAACGTCCTGACTTTC.

This clone was seen ten or more times. The genes are TRBV7-2 and TRBJ2-3; D is undetermined. Germline V gene sequence: CDR1 SGHTA, CDR2 FQGNSA. Between the trimmed V and J ends, which lost 1 base and 2 bases, there was a span of 7 bases. The CDR3 is made up of 14 amino acids. The CDR3, as DNA: TGTGCCAGCAGCTTAGTTGCTACCACAGATACGCAGTATTTT. This gives the protein CASSLVATTDTQYF.

This clone came up many times. The genes are TRBV29-1 and TRBJ1-5; 7 positions match TRBD1. Germline V gene lookup returns CDR1 SQVTM and CDR2 ANQGSEA. Trimming removed 6 bases from V and 1 base from J; junction bases left unmatched: 6. The CDR3 length is 14 residues. The DNA of the CDR3 is TGCAGCGTCCGACAGACAGGGAGCAATCAGCCCCAGCATTTT. Translating gives CSVRQTGSNQPQHF. The whole variable domain, filled in from reference TRBV29-1 and TRBJ1-5, reads SAVISQKPSRDICQRGTSLTIQCQVDSQVTMMFWYRQQPGQSLTLIATANQGSEATYESGFVIDKFPISRPNLTFSTLTVSNMSPEDSSIYLCSVRQTGSNQPQHFGDGTRLSIL.

There are many counts of this clone. The chain carries TRBV5-1 and TRBJ2-2, with 10 bases fitting TRBD2. V lost 4 bases, J lost 2 bases, and 5 bases stayed unmatched. Germline CDR1 reads SGHRS; CDR2 reads YFSETQ. The CDR3 has 16 residues. The CDR3 DNA follows: TGCGCCAGCAGCACTGGACTAGCGGTTAACACCGGGGAGCTGTTTTTT. This encodes CASSTGLAVNTGELFF.

Concerning this clone: This may stem from a read error, because a much larger clone lies one nucleotide away. Other DNA sequences in the sample encode the same CDR3. The chain has TRBV2 and TRBJ2-5; TRBD1 is a possible D gene (5 bases). The CDR3 totals 13 residues. Germline-derived CDR1 and CDR2 are SNHLY and FYNNEI. The CDR3 sequence is CASSEALQGTQYF. The CDR3 DNA is TGTGCCAGCAGCGAAGCGCTGCAGGGGACCCAGTACTTC.